The 5 T cell receptor beta chains below come from one sample, sequenced in a study of blood T cells in healthy people across ages. Together with a sample-barcoded 5' primer, a J-beta primer mix was included in a second PCR lasting about 6 to 11 cycles. TCRdb redid the calling of the 5' RACE reads with MiXCR, one entry per CDR3 protein. The repertoire consists of 800,000 to 950,000 distinct CDR3 sequences, with almost 30% occurring once and the leading ten covering roughly a tenth. This same sample was also taken into another study, of T cells of mothers and their children.

The sample comprised blood. The origin of the receptors is a woman aged 40 to 50 in good health.

The chain recombines TRBV7-9 with TRBJ2-1, with a weak D call TRBD2 (5 bases). The CDR3 has 12 amino acids. With 8 bases removed from V and 8 bases from J, the gap between germline ends came to 13 bases. CDR1 is SEHNR, CDR2 FQNEAQ, per germline (reference sequence). In DNA, the CDR3 is TGTGCCAGCGAGAGGGTGGGCGATGAGCAGTTCTTC. This codes for CASERVGDEQFF.

This clonotype was seen ten or more times. The chain recombines TRBV29-1 with TRBJ2-7, with D perhaps given as TRBD1 or TRBD2 (6 bases each). The V end was cut by 8 bases, the J end by 2 bases, with 19 bases between. The CDR3 consists of 14 residues. CDR1 is SQVTM and CDR2 is ANQGSEA in the germline V gene. CDR3 sequence (DNA): TGCAGCCCCCCAACAGGGAGGAGAGCCTACGAGCAGTACTTC. It encodes CSPPTGRRAYEQYF.

This clonotype has just a few counts. The J gene is TRBJ1-1, the V gene TRBV5-1; a weak D match, TRBD1 (5 bases). V was cut by 2 bases and J by 1 base, with 9 bases left in between. From germline, CDR1 is SGHRS and CDR2 YFSETQ. The CDR3 covers 14 residues. The CDR3 sequence: CASSFQGTNTEAFF. The CDR3 bases are TGCGCCAGCAGCTTCCAGGGTACGAACACTGAAGCTTTCTTT.

V and J are TRBV2 and TRBJ2-5, with D possibly TRBD2 on 6 matching bases. Per the germline V gene, CDR1 is SNHLY and CDR2 is FYNNEI. There are 18 residues in the CDR3. With 3 bases removed from V and 3 bases from J, the gap between germline ends came to 23 bases. The CDR3 protein is CASSEMPAPGLTKETQYF. For the CDR3, the DNA is TGTGCCAGCAGTGAGATGCCGGCCCCGGGACTCACGAAAGAGACCCAGTACTTC.

The J gene is TRBJ2-5, the V gene TRBV28, with D unresolved. V was shortened by 4 bases and J by 5 bases, with 14 bases between the two germline ends. This CDR3 comprises 14 residues. Germline CDR1 reads MDHEN; CDR2 reads SYDVKM. DNA of the CDR3: TGTGCCAGCAGTTCCCTGATCCGAGTGGAGACCCAGTACTTC. Its protein is CASSSLIRVETQYF.